Here is one TCR beta chain with its context. The antigen remains undetermined. The data were obtained in a study of cytomegalovirus exposure and HLA in healthy donors. Germline assignment: CDR1 LGHNA and CDR2 YNFKEQ. The CDR3 is 14 residues long. Between the trimmed V and J ends, which lost 1 base and 3 bases, there was a span of 10 bases. Study results and caveats: A few chains tied to CMV proved CMV antigen-specific in vitro.

Libraries were prepared by immunoSEQ multiplex PCR; TCRdb keeps only in-frame clonotypes and omits some of them. The sample holds some 73,000 clones, over 85% seen once. The sequencing sample was made of PBMCs. The receptor was isolated from a woman under 30 in good health and CMV-seropositive. The genes are TRBV4-2 and TRBJ2-7; D not resolved. The CDR3 coding sequence is TGTGCCAGCAGCCAAGCGGCAGGCAGCTACGAGCAGTACTTC. Translating it yields CASSQAAGSYEQYF.